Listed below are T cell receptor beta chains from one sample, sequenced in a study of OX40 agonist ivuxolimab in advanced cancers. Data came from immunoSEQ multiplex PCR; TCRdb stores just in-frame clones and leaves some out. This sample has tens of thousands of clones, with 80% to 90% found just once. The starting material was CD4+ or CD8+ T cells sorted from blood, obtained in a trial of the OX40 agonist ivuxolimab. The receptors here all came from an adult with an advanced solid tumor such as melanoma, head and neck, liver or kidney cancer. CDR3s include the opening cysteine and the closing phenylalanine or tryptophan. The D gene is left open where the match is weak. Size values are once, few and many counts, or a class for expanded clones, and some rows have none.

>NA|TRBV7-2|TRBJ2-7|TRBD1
CASSLQGTASYEQYF
TGTGCCAGCAGCTTACAAGGGACAGCCTCCTACGAGCAGTACTTC
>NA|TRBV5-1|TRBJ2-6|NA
CASSWNSGANVLTF
TGCGCCAGCAGCTGGAACTCTGGGGCCAACGTCCTGACTTTC
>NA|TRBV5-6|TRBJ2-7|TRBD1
CASSIRTGSLYEQYF
TGTGCCAGCAGCATTAGGACAGGGTCCCTATACGAGCAGTACTTC
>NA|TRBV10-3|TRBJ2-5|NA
CAIMGSQETQYF
TGTGCCATCATGGGCAGCCAAGAGACCCAGTACTTC
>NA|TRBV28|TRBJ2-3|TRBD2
CASREGTSTDTQYF
TGTGCCAGCCGGGAGGGGACTAGCACAGATACGCAGTATTTT
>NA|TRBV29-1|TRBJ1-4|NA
CLGSGVSGEKLFF
TGCCTTGGAAGTGGGGTTAGCGGTGAAAAACTGTTTTTT
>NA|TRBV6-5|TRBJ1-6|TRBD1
CASSRTGGGNSPLHF
TGTGCCAGCAGTAGGACAGGGGGTGGGAATTCACCCCTCCACTTT
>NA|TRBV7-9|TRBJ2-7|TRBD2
CASSNSGSGSYEQYF
TGTGCCAGCAGTAATAGCGGGAGTGGGTCCTACGAGCAGTACTTC
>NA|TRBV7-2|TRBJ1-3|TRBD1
CASSFTGGSGNTIYF
TGTGCCAGCAGCTTTACAGGGGGCTCTGGAAACACCATATATTTT
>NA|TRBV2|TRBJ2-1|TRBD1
CASSLQGAGEQFF
TGTGCCAGCAGTTTACAGGGGGCCGGTGAGCAGTTCTTC
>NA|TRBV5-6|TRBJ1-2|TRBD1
CASSGQGAGGYTF
TGTGCCAGCAGCGGACAGGGGGCAGGTGGCTACACCTTC
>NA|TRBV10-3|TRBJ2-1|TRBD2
CAISESSGRMSHEQFF
TGTGCCATCAGTGAGTCTAGCGGGAGGATGTCCCATGAGCAGTTCTTC
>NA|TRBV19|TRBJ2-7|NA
CASTEGYEQYF
TGTGCCAGTACGGAGGGTTACGAGCAGTACTTC
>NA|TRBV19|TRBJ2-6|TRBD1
CASSVTGDSGANVLTF
TGTGCCAGTAGTGTGACAGGGGACTCTGGGGCCAACGTCCTGACTTTC
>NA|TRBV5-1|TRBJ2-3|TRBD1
CASSLQGASTDTQYF
TGCGCCAGCAGCTTACAGGGGGCCAGCACAGATACGCAGTATTTT
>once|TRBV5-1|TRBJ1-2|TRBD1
CASSRSGQDNYGYTF
TGCGCCAGCAGCCGGAGTGGACAGGATAACTATGGCTACACCTTC
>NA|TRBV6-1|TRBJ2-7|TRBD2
CASMLTNRGGEQYF
TGTGCCAGCATGCTGACCAATAGGGGAGGGGAGCAGTACTTC
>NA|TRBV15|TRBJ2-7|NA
CATSRDHINEQYF
TGTGCCACCAGCAGAGATCATATTAACGAGCAGTACTTC
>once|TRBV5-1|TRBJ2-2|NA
CASSLTQGPLNTGELFF
TGCGCCAGCAGCTTAACACAGGGCCCTTTGAACACCGGGGAGCTGTTTTTT
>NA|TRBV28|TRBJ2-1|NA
CASSFSKGSYNEQFF
TGTGCCAGCAGTTTCTCAAAGGGGTCCTACAATGAGCAGTTCTTC
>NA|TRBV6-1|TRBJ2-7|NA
CASNRDKYEQYF
TGTGCCAGCAACCGGGACAAATACGAGCAGTACTTC
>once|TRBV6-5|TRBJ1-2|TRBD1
CASRKTGDNYGYTF
TGTGCCAGCAGAAAGACAGGGGATAACTATGGCTACACCTTC
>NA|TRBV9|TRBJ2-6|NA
CASSDRDTWNGANVLTF
TGTGCCAGCAGCGACCGGGACACTTGGAATGGGGCCAACGTCCTGACTTTC
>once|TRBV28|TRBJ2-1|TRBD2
CASRGAGASSYNEQFF
TGTGCCAGCAGGGGAGCGGGAGCTTCCTCCTACAATGAGCAGTTCTTC
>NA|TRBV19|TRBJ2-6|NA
CASSYNSGANVLTF
TGTGCCAGTAGTTACAACTCTGGGGCCAACGTCCTGACTTTC
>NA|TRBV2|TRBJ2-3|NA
CASSIAETDTQYF
TGTGCCAGCAGCATAGCTGAAACAGATACGCAGTATTTT
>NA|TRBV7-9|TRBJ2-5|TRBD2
CASSLIGLAGALETQYF
TGTGCCAGCAGCTTAATAGGACTAGCGGGAGCCTTAGAGACCCAGTACTTC
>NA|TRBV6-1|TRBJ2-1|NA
CASRGSSYNEQFF
TGTGCCAGCAGAGGGAGCTCCTACAATGAGCAGTTCTTC
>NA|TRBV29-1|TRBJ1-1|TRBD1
CSVESGTGYYEAFF
TGCAGCGTTGAGTCAGGGACAGGGTACTATGAAGCTTTCTTT
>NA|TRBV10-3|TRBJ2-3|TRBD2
CATLADPTDTQYF
TGTGCCACTCTAGCGGACCCCACAGATACGCAGTATTTT
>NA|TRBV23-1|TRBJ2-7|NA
CASRTDNRTYEQYF
TGCGCCAGCAGGACAGACAACCGAACCTACGAGCAGTACTTC
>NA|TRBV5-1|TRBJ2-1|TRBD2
CASSREASGYNEQFF
TGCGCCAGCAGTCGGGAGGCTAGCGGCTACAATGAGCAGTTCTTC
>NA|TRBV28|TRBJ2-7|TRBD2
CASSSPSGSSYEQYF
TGTGCCAGCAGCTCCCCTAGCGGGAGCTCCTACGAGCAGTACTTC